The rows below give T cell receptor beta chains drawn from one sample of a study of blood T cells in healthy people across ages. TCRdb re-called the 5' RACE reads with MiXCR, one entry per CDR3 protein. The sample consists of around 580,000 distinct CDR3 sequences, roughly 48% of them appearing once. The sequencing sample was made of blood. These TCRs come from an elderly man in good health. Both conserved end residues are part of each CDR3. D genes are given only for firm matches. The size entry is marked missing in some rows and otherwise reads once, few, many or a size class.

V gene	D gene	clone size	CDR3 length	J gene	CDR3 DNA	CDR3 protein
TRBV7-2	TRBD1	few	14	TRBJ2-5	TGTGCCAGCAGCCAGACAGGGGGGTCAAAGACCCAGTACTTC	CASSQTGGSKTQYF
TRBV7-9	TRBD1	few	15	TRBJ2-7	TGTGCCAGCAGCTTAGGGCAGGGGGCGCTTTACGAGCAGTACTTC	CASSLGQGALYEQYF
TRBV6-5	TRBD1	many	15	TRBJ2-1	TGTGCCAGCAGTTACCGCGGGACAGGAAACAATGAGCAGTTCTTC	CASSYRGTGNNEQFF
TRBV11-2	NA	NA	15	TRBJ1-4	TGTGCCAGCAGCTTAGATCCCGGACAGAATGAAAAACTGTTTTTT	CASSLDPGQNEKLFF
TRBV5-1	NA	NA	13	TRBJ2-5	TGCGCCAGCAGCTGGGACATCCAAGAGACCCAGTACTTC	CASSWDIQETQYF
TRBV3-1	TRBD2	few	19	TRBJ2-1	TGTGCCAGCAGCCCCTCGGGCCTGAGACTAGCGGGAGGGGGCAATGAGCAGTTCTTC	CASSPSGLRLAGGGNEQFF
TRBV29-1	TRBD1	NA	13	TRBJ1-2	TGCAGCGTATCAGGACAGGGGCCGAATGGCTACACCTTC	CSVSGQGPNGYTF
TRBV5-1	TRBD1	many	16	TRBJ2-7	TGCGCCAGCAGCTTGTCCCTAACAGGGGGCTTCTACGAGCAGTACTTC	CASSLSLTGGFYEQYF
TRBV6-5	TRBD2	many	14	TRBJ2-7	TGTGCCAGCAGGAGGACTAGCGGATTATACGAGCAGTACTTC	CASRRTSGLYEQYF
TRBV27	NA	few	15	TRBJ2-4	TGTGCCAGCAGCCTGAACCAGTCCCCCAAAAACATTCAGTACTTC	CASSLNQSPKNIQYF
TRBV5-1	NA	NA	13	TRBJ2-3	TGCGCCAGCAGCTTGCAGGTTACGGATACGCAGTATTTT	CASSLQVTDTQYF
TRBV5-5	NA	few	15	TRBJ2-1	TGTGCCAGCAGCTTCGAGGGAGAATCCTACAATGAGCAGTTCTTC	CASSFEGESYNEQFF
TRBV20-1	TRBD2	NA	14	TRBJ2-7	TGCAGTACCGGACTAGCGGGAGGAACCTACGAGCAGTACTTC	CSTGLAGGTYEQYF
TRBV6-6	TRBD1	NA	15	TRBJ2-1	TGTGCCGGCAGCTACTTTGGACAGGACAACAATGAGCAGTTCTTC	CAGSYFGQDNNEQFF
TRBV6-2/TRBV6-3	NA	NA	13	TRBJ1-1	TGTGCCAGCATCCCGACAGGGAACACTGAAGCTTTCTTT	CASIPTGNTEAFF
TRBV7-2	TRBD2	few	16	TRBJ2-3	TGTGCCAGCAGCCCCCGAGCGGGAGGAAGCACAGATACGCAGTATTTT	CASSPRAGGSTDTQYF
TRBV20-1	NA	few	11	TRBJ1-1	TGCAGTGCTAGGGAAGACGGCGAAGCTTTCTTT	CSAREDGEAFF
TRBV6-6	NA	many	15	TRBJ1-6	TGTGCCAGCGGATTACAGGGCGTCGATAATTCACCCCTCCACTTT	CASGLQGVDNSPLHF
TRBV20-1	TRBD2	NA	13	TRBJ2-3	TGCAGTGCTCCTAGCGGACTCACAGATACGCAGTATTTT	CSAPSGLTDTQYF
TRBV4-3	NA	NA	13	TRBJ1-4	TGCGCCAGCAGCCCAAGCCGGGCGGAAAAACTGTTTTTT	CASSPSRAEKLFF
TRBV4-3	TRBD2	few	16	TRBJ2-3	TGCGCCAGCAGCCATGAACTAGCGGGGGCTTCAGATACGCAGTATTTT	CASSHELAGASDTQYF